This TCR beta chain came from a study of T cells in tumors after PD-1 blockade. Overall study context: Treatment was either pembrolizumab 200 mg every 3 weeks or cemiplimab 350 mg every 2 weeks. Some patients also took daily vismodegib 150 mg during anti-PD-1 treatment.

Clones were sequenced by immunoSEQ multiplex PCR, and TCRdb holds only the in-frame ones, with some missing. The data contain about 60,000 clones, around 74% of them seen just once; the ten biggest clones take up over 3.5%. The CDR3 has 13 residues. Germline-derived CDR1 and CDR2 are KGHSH and LQKENI. The V gene end was trimmed by 7 bases and the J gene end by 6 bases; junction bases not matched to a gene: 5. General study results and limits: Approximately 41% of tumor TCR clonotypes were also found in blood.

Of note for this clone: Its antigen is not identified.

This material consisted of PBMCs, taken after anti-PD-1 treatment. This rearrangement joins TRBV18 to TRBJ2-7; 11 positions match TRBD1. The sequence came from a human donor with basal cell carcinoma. The CDR3 nucleotides read TGTGCCAGCTTCCGGACAGGGGGCTCCGAGCAGTACTTC. Its translation is CASFRTGGSEQYF.